These 21 T cell receptor beta chains share one sample of origin, sequenced in a study of T cell responses to AZD1222 COVID-19 vaccine. Generated by immunoSEQ multiplex PCR, the TCRdb table keeps only in-frame clones and is missing some. The table includes about 86,000 clones, 89% detected once. The sequencing used peripheral blood, collected on day 0 of AZD1222 vaccination. The origin of the receptors is an adult in good health.

Concerning this clone itself: The sample contains more than one DNA sequence encoding this CDR3. The chain couples TRBV10-2 to TRBJ1-1; D ambiguous. Germline V gene sequence: CDR1 WSHSY, CDR2 SAAADI. The CDR3 totals 13 residues. The germline V and J ends were trimmed by 4 bases and 0 bases, with 6 bases remaining between them. The CDR3 protein is CASSGQLNTEAFF. CDR3 nucleotide sequence: TGCGCCAGCAGTGGTCAGTTGAACACTGAAGCTTTCTTT.

CDR3 sequence: CASSEGASNTEAFF. CDR3 in DNA: TGTGCCAGCAGTGAAGGGGCTTCGAACACTGAAGCTTTCTTT. The chain recombines TRBV2 with TRBJ1-1; D is unresolved. The CDR3 contains 14 residues. Trimming took off 1 base at V and 1 base at J, with 7 bases between the two ends. Germline assignment: CDR1 SNHLY and CDR2 FYNNEI. The full variable domain, in which reference TRBV2 and TRBJ1-1 provide the parts outside the CDR3, is EPEVTQTPSHQVTQMGQEVILRCVPISNHLYFYWYRQILGQKVEFLVSFYNNEISEKSEIFDDQFSVERPDGSNFTLKIRSTKLEDSAMYFCASSEGASNTEAFFGQGTRLTVV.

The chain joins TRBV7-2 to TRBJ2-1, with D perhaps matching TRBD2 (6 bases). The CDR3 runs to 16 residues. The V end was cut by 0 bases, the J end by 0 bases, with 9 bases between. Per the germline V gene, CDR1 is SGHTA and CDR2 is FQGNSA. The CDR3 region is CASSLAVGGSYNEQFF. The CDR3 region has the DNA TGTGCCAGCAGCTTAGCGGTGGGGGGCTCCTACAATGAGCAGTTCTTC.

This chain connects TRBV5-1 to TRBJ1-6, with 7 bases aligning to TRBD1. Per the germline V gene, CDR1 is SGHRS and CDR2 is YFSETQ. The junction had 8 bases not matched to a gene; V was cut back by 3 bases and J by 5 bases. This CDR3 contains 16 residues. The CDR3: CASSWGGQTNNSPLHF. CDR3 in DNA: TGCGCCAGCAGCTGGGGGGGACAGACGAATAATTCACCCCTCCACTTT.

V usage is TRBV19 and J usage is TRBJ1-4; D might be TRBD1 (6 bases). The CDR3 has 14 residues. Trimming stripped 6 bases from V and 6 bases from J, with 14 bases between. Germline CDR1 is LNHDA and CDR2 is SQIVND (reference sequence). The CDR3 protein is CASRLQGADEKLFF. As DNA, the CDR3 is TGTGCCAGTAGGTTACAGGGAGCAGATGAAAAACTGTTTTTT.

The chain links TRBV11-3 to TRBJ2-7, with a possible D match to TRBD2 (5 bases). V dropped 2 bases and J dropped 2 bases, with 16 bases sitting between them. Germline assignment: CDR1 SGHNT and CDR2 YENEEA. The length of the CDR3 is 16 residues. Written as DNA, the CDR3 is TGTGCCAGCAGCTTACTTGTTGAGGGAGCGACCTACGAGCAGTACTTC. Protein sequence: CASSLLVEGATYEQYF.

The V call is TRBV7-2, the J call TRBJ2-2, with a weak D call TRBD2 (5 bases). The V end lost 5 bases, the J end lost 8 bases, and 18 bases lay between the germline ends. Germline V CDR1 and CDR2: SGHTA, FQGNSA. The CDR3 spans 15 residues. CDR3: CASSPPAGPRGELFF. Written as DNA, the CDR3 is TGTGCCAGCAGCCCCCCGGCGGGCCCCCGTGGGGAGCTGTTTTTT.

This chain connects TRBV27 to TRBJ1-4; tentative D call: TRBD1 (5 bases). Germline CDR1 reads MNHEY; CDR2 reads SMNVEV (reference sequence). V lost 3 bases, J lost 5 bases, and 10 bases lay in between. This CDR3 region has 14 residues. The CDR3 coding sequence is TGTGCCAGCAGTTTTCGGAGGGGAAATGAAAAACTGTTTTTT. Translated, it gives CASSFRRGNEKLFF.

For the CDR3, the DNA is TGTGCCAGCAGCCAAGGACAGGGAGAACAGCCCCAGCATTTT. Translation gives CASSQGQGEQPQHF. The chain links TRBV11-2 to TRBJ1-5; 8 positions match TRBD1. Germline V lookup: CDR1 SGHAT, CDR2 FQNNGV. The CDR3 is made up of 14 amino acids. The J segment lost 7 bases and the V segment lost 5 bases, leaving 7 bases of the junction unmatched.

The CDR3 nucleotides read TGTGCCAGCAGCCGAAGGTCTGACAGGGAGTCTAACTATGGCTACACCTTC. Residues: CASSRRSDRESNYGYTF. V gene TRBV14 combines with J gene TRBJ1-2; 7 positions match TRBD1. The CDR3 has 17 amino acids. With V trimmed by 4 bases and J by 0 bases, 11 bases remained unmatched. CDR1 and CDR2 from the germline V gene are SGHDN and FVKESK.

This chain joins TRBV5-1 and TRBJ1-3; D not resolved. CDR3 length equals 16 residues. V gave up 4 bases and J gave up 0 bases, with 14 bases separating them. Germline loops: CDR1 SGHRS, CDR2 YFSETQ. The CDR3: CASSPRVGVSGNTIYF. The CDR3 DNA is TGCGCCAGCAGCCCCCGGGTGGGAGTCTCTGGAAACACCATATATTTT.

On this clone: The same CDR3 is also encoded by other DNA sequences in this sample. This chain links TRBV6-1 with TRBJ2-3; no clear D gene. The germline V and J ends were trimmed by 2 bases and 3 bases, with 9 bases remaining between them. This CDR3 is 14 amino acids long. Looked up from germline, CDR1 is MNHNS and CDR2 is SASEGT. The DNA for the CDR3 is TGTGCCAGCAGTGAACGTGGTGGAACAGATACGCAGTATTTT. Translated, it gives CASSERGGTDTQYF.

J is TRBJ2-3 and V is TRBV4-1, with a possible D match to TRBD2 (6 bases). Trimming took 8 bases from V and 4 from J, leaving 22 bases between them. This CDR3 is built from 16 residues. Germline V gives CDR1 MGHRA, CDR2 YSYEKL. CDR3 coding DNA: TGCGCCAGCCAACTCCGGGACTTCACTGGATCAGATACGCAGTATTTT. Its translation is CASQLRDFTGSDTQYF.

The sample holds a few counts of this clone. The rearrangement joins TRBV19 to TRBJ2-1; TRBD2 agrees at 14 bases. The J segment lost 6 bases and the V segment lost 3 bases, leaving 4 bases of the junction unmatched. The germline gives CDR1 LNHDA, CDR2 SQIVND (reference sequence). The CDR3 spans 16 residues. CDR3 region: CASSMGTSGGPNEQFF. DNA for the CDR3: TGTGCCAGTAGTATGGGGACTAGCGGGGGACCCAATGAGCAGTTCTTC.

This chain connects TRBV19 to TRBJ1-1; D unclear. CDR1 and CDR2 (germline): LNHDA, SQIVND (reference sequence). The V gene lost 4 bases and the J gene lost 4 bases, with 19 bases spanning the gap. The CDR3 has 16 residues. The CDR3 DNA follows: TGTGCCAGTAGTACACACCGGGTGTATCCCCCCACTGAAGCTTTCTTT. Encoded protein: CASSTHRVYPPTEAFF.

The J gene is TRBJ1-4, the V gene TRBV28; D may be TRBD1 (5 bases). Trimming took 1 base from V and 5 from J, leaving 14 bases between them. Germline values: CDR1 MDHEN, CDR2 SYDVKM. The CDR3 spans 16 residues. The CDR3 coding sequence is TGTGCCAGCAGTTTATTAGAGGGGCGTAGGAATGAAAAACTGTTTTTT. It codes for CASSLLEGRRNEKLFF.

This chain links TRBV28 with TRBJ2-5; 7 positions agree with TRBD1. From germline, CDR1 is MDHEN and CDR2 SYDVKM. The V gene end was trimmed by 10 bases and the J gene end by 7 bases; junction bases not matched to a gene: 9. The CDR3 is 12 amino acids. The CDR3: CATGQVGVTQYF. CDR3 nucleotide sequence: TGTGCCACAGGACAGGTTGGTGTGACCCAGTACTTC.

The sample holds a few counts of this clone. The chain couples TRBV6-5 to TRBJ1-1; D possibly corresponds to TRBD1 (5 bases). In germline, CDR1 is MNHEY, CDR2 SVGAGI. This CDR3 has 16 residues. Trimming pared 2 bases from V and 4 bases from J, leaving 17 bases between. CDR3 nucleotides: TGTGCCAGCAGTTACGGGGCAGGGAGGAGGGTCACTGAAGCTTTCTTT. Protein sequence: CASSYGAGRRVTEAFF.

The V call is TRBV20-1, the J call TRBJ2-1; 12 nucleotides match TRBD2. The CDR3 is 17 residues long. Trimming took 6 bases from V and 0 from J; bases not matched to a gene: 9. Germline lookup yields CDR1 DFQATT and CDR2 SNEGSKA (reference sequence). CDR3 in amino acids: CSASLAGGPFSYNEQFF. CDR3 coding DNA: TGCAGTGCAAGTCTAGCGGGGGGGCCCTTCTCCTACAATGAGCAGTTCTTC.

The CDR3 nucleotides read TGTGCCAGCAGTCCCCTTTCCTACAATGAGCAGTTCTTC. Translation: CASSPLSYNEQFF. This chain joins TRBV6-5 and TRBJ2-1; D not resolved. The ends were cut back, 5 bases at V and 1 base at J, with 6 bases in the middle. This CDR3 is built from 13 residues. Germline CDR1 is MNHEY and CDR2 is SVGAGI.

Only a few counts were recorded for this clone. The CDR3 loop reads CSASPGQNYEQYF. The DNA for the CDR3 is TGCAGCGCGTCTCCGGGACAGAATTACGAGCAGTACTTC. The gene calls are TRBV29-1 and TRBJ2-7; TRBD1 matches 7 bases. V shed 7 bases, J shed 4 bases, and the junction held 10 bases outside the gene matches. The CDR3 is made up of 13 amino acids. Looked up from germline, CDR1 is SQVTM and CDR2 is ANQGSEA.